Presented here are 25 T cell receptor beta chains from one specimen sequenced in a study of blood T cell repertoires in COVID-19. The table came from immunoSEQ multiplex PCR; TCRdb's copy has only in-frame clones and leaves some out. The profile covers a few hundred thousand clones, with roughly 92% appearing a single time and around 0.86% taken by the ten largest. The specimen was PBMCs or T cells enriched from blood (not recorded which). The source is a woman between 40 and 55 years old who had been exposed to COVID-19.

The rearrangement links TRBV19 to TRBJ2-1; D unclear. The CDR3 is 15 residues long. Germline lookup yields CDR1 LNHDA and CDR2 SQIVND (reference sequence). The ends were cut back, 5 bases at V and 8 bases at J, with 19 bases in the middle. CDR3 sequence (DNA): TGTGCCAGTAGTCAAGTTCACCATCACTGGTATGAGCAGTTCTTC. Residues: CASSQVHHHWYEQFF.

Only one count was recorded for this clone. The chain carries TRBV20-1 and TRBJ2-1; D unclear. This CDR3 region has 11 residues. Germline assignment: CDR1 DFQATT and CDR2 SNEGSKA (reference sequence). The CDR3 region is CSPLSEYEQFF. Here the CDR3 DNA reads TGCAGCCCCCTTTCGGAGTACGAGCAGTTCTTC.

V and J are TRBV30 and TRBJ1-5, with D possibly TRBD1 on 6 matching bases. Germline-derived CDR1 and CDR2 are GTSNPN and SVGIG (reference sequence). The CDR3 contains 12 residues. Trimming stripped 5 bases from V and 5 bases from J, with 10 bases between. This CDR3 is CAWSQGYQPQHF. CDR3 nucleotides: TGTGCCTGGTCACAGGGTTATCAGCCCCAGCATTTT. The variable domain in full, with the rest retrieved from reference TRBV30 and TRBJ1-5, is SQTIHQWPATLVQPVGSPLSLECTVEGTSNPNLYWYRQAAGRGLQLLFYSVGIGQISSEVPQNLSASRPQDRQFILSSKKLLLSDSGFYLCAWSQGYQPQHFGDGTRLSIL.

This chain connects TRBV11-3 to TRBJ1-1; TRBD1 aligns across 7 bases. Per the germline V gene, CDR1 is SGHNT and CDR2 is YENEEA. V was pared by 5 bases and J by 0 bases, with 12 bases of the junction left unmatched. The CDR3 consists of 17 residues. DNA for the CDR3: TGTGCCAGCAGCCCACGACCCGGGACAGAAATGAACACTGAAGCTTTCTTT. Its protein is CASSPRPGTEMNTEAFF.

The gene calls are TRBV1 and TRBJ1-6. TRBV1 is a pseudogene segment. This CDR3 is 19 amino acids long. CDR3 residues: CTSSHPVQSTVNPLSPLHF. In nucleotides, the CDR3 is TGCACCAGCAGCCATCCCGTTCAAAGTACGGTCAACCCCCTGTCGCCCCTCCACTTT.

The chain employs TRBV4-3 and TRBJ1-1, with TRBD1 matching over 8 bases. Germline V gene sequence: CDR1 LGHNA, CDR2 YSLEER. This CDR3 has 15 amino acids. Trimming cost V 5 bases and J 0 bases; bases outside gene matches: 5. The chain's CDR3 is CASSTRQGLNTEAFF. The CDR3 DNA follows: TGCGCCAGCAGCACCCGACAGGGGTTGAACACTGAAGCTTTCTTT.

The chain carries TRBV5-1 and TRBJ1-1, with 7 bases identical to TRBD1. The germline gives CDR1 SGHRS, CDR2 YFSETQ. V lost 0 bases and J lost 4; bases outside the gene matches: 6. The CDR3 is made up of 15 amino acids. The CDR3 nucleotides read TGCGCCAGCAGCTTGGGGACAGGTATGGGCACTGAAGCTTTCTTT. It is translated as CASSLGTGMGTEAFF.

The chain has TRBV2 and TRBJ1-2; 7 bases map to TRBD1. Germline CDR1 is SNHLY and CDR2 is FYNNEI. The V and J ends lost 4 bases and 3 bases, in that order; junction bases with no gene match: 2. The CDR3 runs to 13 residues. CDR3 nucleotides: TGTGCCAGCAGTGGACAGGGCGACTATGGCTACACCTTC. Translating gives CASSGQGDYGYTF.

The gene calls are TRBV3-1 (or the pseudogene TRBV3-2) and TRBJ2-2, with D possibly TRBD1 on 6 matching bases. The CDR3 consists of 15 residues. Germline V gene sequence: CDR1 LGHDT, CDR2 YNNKEL (reference sequence). With 3 bases removed from V and 3 bases from J, the gap between germline ends came to 11 bases. CDR3 sequence reads: CASSQKGGYTGELFF. The CDR3 DNA is TGTGCCAGCAGCCAGAAAGGGGGATACACCGGGGAGCTGTTTTTT.

The chain combines TRBV7-3 with TRBJ2-3, with TRBD2 identical over 12 bases. The CDR3 consists of 14 residues. Germline CDR1 reads SGHTA; CDR2 reads FQGTGA. The ends lost 5 bases at V and 3 bases at J; junction bases unmatched: 0. The chain's CDR3 is CASSLAGGTDTQYF. The CDR3 DNA reads as TGTGCCAGCAGCCTAGCGGGGGGGACAGATACGCAGTATTTT.

The chain joins TRBV3-1 (or the pseudogene TRBV3-2) to TRBJ2-7; 8 positions match TRBD1. The germline CDR1 and CDR2 sequences are LGHDT and YNNKEL (reference sequence). V was pared by 1 base and J by 6 bases, with 17 bases of the junction left unmatched. This CDR3 is built from 18 residues. As DNA, the CDR3 is TGTGCCAGCAGCCAAGTACGGGGCTGGACAGGGCGGTACTCCGAGCAGTACTTC. Amino acid sequence: CASSQVRGWTGRYSEQYF.

The rearrangement uses TRBV7-9 and TRBJ1-6; no clear D. V lost 0 bases and J lost 9, with 6 bases in between. CDR1 and CDR2 (germline): SEHNR, FQNEAQ (reference sequence). The CDR3 length is 13 residues. CDR3 sequence (DNA): TGTGCCAGCAGCTTAGCAAACAGTTCACCCCTCCACTTT. This sequence encodes CASSLANSSPLHF.

This clone is a singleton in its sample. In DNA, the CDR3 is TGTGCCAGCAGTCCCGCGGGCGGGATTGTTCCTAACGAGCAGTACTTC. It yields the protein CASSPAGGIVPNEQYF. The rearrangement joins TRBV27 to TRBJ2-7, with D possibly TRBD2 on 6 matching bases. The V and J ends lost 5 bases and 5 bases respectively, with 22 bases between them. Germline CDR1 reads MNHEY; CDR2 reads SMNVEV (reference sequence). The CDR3 extends over 16 amino acids.

This chain links TRBV29-1 with TRBJ2-3, with D tentatively TRBD2 (5 bases). Germline V gene lookup returns CDR1 SQVTM and CDR2 ANQGSEA. Trimming shortened V by 5 bases and J by 2 bases, and 14 bases separated the two germline ends. This CDR3 is 14 amino acids long. The DNA of the CDR3 is TGCAGCGTTCGATTAGGGAGCTTCACAGATACGCAGTATTTT. Its protein product is CSVRLGSFTDTQYF.

The CDR3 sequence: CASSARRNRGANEKLFF. CDR3 nucleotide sequence: TGCGCCAGCAGCGCTCGTCGGAACAGGGGCGCTAATGAAAAACTGTTTTTT. The chain links TRBV5-1 to TRBJ1-4; 7 bases agree with TRBD1. The length of the CDR3 is 17 residues. Germline loops: CDR1 SGHRS, CDR2 YFSETQ. V shed 4 bases, J shed 3 bases, and the junction held 12 bases outside the gene matches.

V is TRBV19 and J is TRBJ2-1; perhaps TRBD1 as D (6 bases). The CDR3 covers 14 residues. The germline V gene has CDR1 LNHDA and CDR2 SQIVND (reference sequence). V lost 1 base and J lost 6, with 10 bases in between. The CDR3 loop reads CASSIGLRGNEQFF. CDR3 in DNA: TGTGCCAGTAGTATAGGCCTCAGGGGCAATGAGCAGTTCTTC.

V and J are TRBV30 and TRBJ1-1; D gene unclear. Germline CDR1 and CDR2: GTSNPN and SVGIG (reference sequence). Deletions cut 2 bases from V and 8 bases from J, with 9 bases between. The CDR3 has 11 amino acids. The chain's CDR3 is CAWSWAGEAFF. DNA for the CDR3: TGTGCCTGGAGTTGGGCTGGGGAAGCTTTCTTT. The variable domain in full, completed from reference TRBV30 and TRBJ1-1, reads SQTIHQWPATLVQPVGSPLSLECTVEGTSNPNLYWYRQAAGRGLQLLFYSVGIGQISSEVPQNLSASRPQDRQFILSSKKLLLSDSGFYLCAWSWAGEAFFGQGTRLTVV.

The CDR3 DNA sequence: TGTGCCAGCAGCCTAAGGAGTACTGGAAACACCATATATTTT. Translating it yields CASSLRSTGNTIYF. The J gene is TRBJ1-3, the V gene TRBV14; D gene ambiguous. The CDR3 has 14 residues. Trimming cost V 4 bases and J 2 bases, with 9 bases left between them. Germline V CDR1 and CDR2: SGHDN, FVKESK.

The table lists this clone with a count of one. This chain links TRBV29-1 with TRBJ2-5, with a possible D match to TRBD2 (6 bases). V was clipped by 8 bases and J by 1 base, with 17 bases between them. From germline, CDR1 is SQVTM and CDR2 ANQGSEA. There are 14 residues in the CDR3. The CDR3 DNA follows: TGCAGCATCCGAAGAGCGGGCGGCCAAGAGACCCAGTACTTC. Translated, it gives CSIRRAGGQETQYF.

This clone was seen more than once but under ten times. This sequence joins TRBV6-2 or TRBV6-3 and TRBJ2-7; D is possibly TRBD1 (5 bases). This CDR3 is 14 amino acids long. Germline V CDR1 and CDR2: MNHEY, SVGEGT. The V end lost 7 bases, the J end lost 2 bases, and 15 bases lay between the germline ends. CDR3 amino acids: CASNPGHPTYEQYF. CDR3 in DNA: TGTGCCAGCAACCCCGGACACCCCACCTACGAGCAGTACTTC.

The gene calls are TRBV9 and TRBJ1-3; TRBD1 agrees at 9 bases. The length of the CDR3 is 18 residues. The J segment lost 3 bases and the V segment lost 4 bases, leaving 14 bases of the junction unmatched. The germline V gene encodes CDR1 SGDLS and CDR2 YYNGEE. The CDR3 DNA reads TGTGCCAGCAGCCCTAGGGCCTTGACAGGGGGAGATGGAAACACCATATATTTT. It encodes CASSPRALTGGDGNTIYF.

V is TRBV27 and J is TRBJ2-5, with 9 bases aligning to TRBD1. This CDR3 is built from 17 residues. The trim removed 5 bases at V and 5 bases at J, leaving 15 bases unmatched. Germline V gene sequence: CDR1 MNHEY, CDR2 SMNVEV (reference sequence). CDR3 sequence reads: CASSPGQGRGQMETQYF. Written as DNA, the CDR3 is TGTGCCAGCAGTCCGGGACAGGGAAGGGGCCAAATGGAGACCCAGTACTTC.

The chain links TRBV29-1 to TRBJ1-2; 9 bases are a match to TRBD1. V shed 7 bases, J shed 7 bases, and the junction held 10 bases outside the gene matches. This CDR3 has 13 residues. The germline V gene encodes CDR1 SQVTM and CDR2 ANQGSEA. CDR3 sequence reads: CSAGTGNLGGYTF. The CDR3 DNA sequence: TGCAGCGCCGGGACAGGGAATCTCGGTGGCTACACCTTC.

This chain connects TRBV7-2 to TRBJ2-3; 9 bases agree with TRBD2. In germline, CDR1 is SGHTA, CDR2 FQGNSA. With 3 bases clipped from V and 0 bases from J, the junction kept 7 bases outside the gene matches. The CDR3 has 17 residues. The CDR3 DNA reads as TGTGCCAGCAGCTTCCCTACGGCGGGGGGGAGCACAGATACGCAGTATTTT. Translating gives CASSFPTAGGSTDTQYF.

The genes are TRBV24-1 and TRBJ2-1; 10 bases align to TRBD2. This CDR3 is built from 18 residues. Germline V gene lookup returns CDR1 KGHDR and CDR2 SFDVKD. V gave up 5 bases and J gave up 8 bases; unmatched junction bases: 17. The CDR3 loop reads CATSVFLPLAGASDEQFF. CDR3 nucleotides: TGTGCCACCAGTGTCTTCCTCCCGCTAGCGGGAGCCTCGGATGAGCAGTTCTTC.